The sequence of this T cell receptor beta chain was determined in a study of shared clonotypes between healthy human individuals. Across the whole study: The donor group consisted of two women and three men, aged 18 to 49. Study findings and constraints: In general, naive subsets displayed greater estimated richness than memory subsets did.

The authors divided CD4+ cells into CD45RA+ naive and CD45RA-negative memory subsets. With regard to this clone: Its antigen remains unidentified. Other nucleotide sequences from this sample produce the same CDR3.

Germline-derived CDR1 and CDR2 are SGDLS and YYNGEE. V trimming: 3 bases; J trimming: 5 bases; junction bases outside the gene matches: 6. The CDR3 spans 16 residues. Assay execution proceeded at the deep level. Sequencing was performed with immunoSEQ multiplex PCR; in TCRdb, only in-frame clones are kept and a portion is missing. The data contain 2 million to 3 million clones, roughly nine tenths of them singletons. The sequence derives from a young man in good health. The sequenced sample consisted of naive CD4+ T cells sorted from blood. As for subset: CD45RA+ positively selected. The chain recombines TRBV9 with TRBJ2-5, with TRBD2 matching 14 bases. The CDR3 nucleotides read TGTGCCAGCAGCGCTGGACTAGCGGGAGGTCAGGAGACCCAGTACTTC. Encoded protein: CASSAGLAGGQETQYF.